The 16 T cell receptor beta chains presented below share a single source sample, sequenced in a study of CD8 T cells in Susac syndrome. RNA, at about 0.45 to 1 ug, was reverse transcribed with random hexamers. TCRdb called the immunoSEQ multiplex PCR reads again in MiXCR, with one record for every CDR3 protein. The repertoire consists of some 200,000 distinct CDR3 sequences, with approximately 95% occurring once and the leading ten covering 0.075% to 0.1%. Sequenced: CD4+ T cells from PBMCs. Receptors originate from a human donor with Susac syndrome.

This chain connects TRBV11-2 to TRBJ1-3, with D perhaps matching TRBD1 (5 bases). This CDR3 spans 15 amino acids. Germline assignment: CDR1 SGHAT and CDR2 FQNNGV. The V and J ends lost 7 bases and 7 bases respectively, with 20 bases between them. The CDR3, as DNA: TGTGCCAGCACCTCCAATGGGGCTGTGGGGAACACCATATATTTT. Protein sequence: CASTSNGAVGNTIYF. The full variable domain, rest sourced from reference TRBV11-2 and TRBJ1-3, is EAGVAQSPRYKIIEKRQSVAFWCNPISGHATLYWYQQILGQGPKLLIQFQNNGVVDDSQLPKDRFSAERLKGVDSTLKIQPAKLEDSAVYLCASTSNGAVGNTIYFGEGSWLTVV.

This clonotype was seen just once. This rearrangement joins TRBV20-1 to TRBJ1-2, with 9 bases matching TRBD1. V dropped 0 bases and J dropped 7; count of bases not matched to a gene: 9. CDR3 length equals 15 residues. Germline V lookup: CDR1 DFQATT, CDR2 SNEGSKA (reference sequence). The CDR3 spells CSARDPGQGFGGYTF. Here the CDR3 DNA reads TGCAGTGCTAGAGATCCCGGACAGGGGTTTGGTGGCTACACCTTC.

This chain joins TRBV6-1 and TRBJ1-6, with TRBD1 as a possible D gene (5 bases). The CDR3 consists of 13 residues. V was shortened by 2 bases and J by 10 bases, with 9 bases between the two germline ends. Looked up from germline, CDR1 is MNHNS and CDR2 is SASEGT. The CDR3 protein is CASSESQGSPLHF. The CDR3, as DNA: TGTGCCAGCAGTGAAAGTCAGGGCTCACCCCTCCACTTT.

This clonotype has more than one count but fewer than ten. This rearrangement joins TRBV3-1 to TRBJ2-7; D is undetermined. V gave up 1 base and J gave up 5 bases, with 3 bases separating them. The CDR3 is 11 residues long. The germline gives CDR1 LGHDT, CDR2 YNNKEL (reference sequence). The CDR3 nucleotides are TGTGCCAGCAGCCAAGTGGACGAGCAGTACTTC. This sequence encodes CASSQVDEQYF.

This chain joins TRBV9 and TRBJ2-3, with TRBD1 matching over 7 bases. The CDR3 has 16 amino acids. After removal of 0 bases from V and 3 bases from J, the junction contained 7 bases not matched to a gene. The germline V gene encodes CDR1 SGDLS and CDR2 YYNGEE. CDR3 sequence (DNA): TGTGCCAGCAGCGTAGAAGCCAGGGGGTCTACAGATACGCAGTATTTT. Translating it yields CASSVEARGSTDTQYF.

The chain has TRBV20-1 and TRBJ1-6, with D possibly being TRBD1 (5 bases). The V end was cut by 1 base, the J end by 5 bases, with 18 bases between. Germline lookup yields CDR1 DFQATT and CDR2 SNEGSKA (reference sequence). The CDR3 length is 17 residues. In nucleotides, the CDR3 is TGCAGTGCTAGAGGGGGCACTAGGGCGGCCCATAATTCACCCCTCCACTTT. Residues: CSARGGTRAAHNSPLHF.

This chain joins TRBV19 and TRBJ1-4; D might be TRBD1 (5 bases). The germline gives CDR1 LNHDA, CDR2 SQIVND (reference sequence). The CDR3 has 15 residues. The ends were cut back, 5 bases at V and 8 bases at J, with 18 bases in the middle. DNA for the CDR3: TGTGCCAGTAGTTTAGGACACGGAGGTTTCGAAAAACTGTTTTTT. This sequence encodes CASSLGHGGFEKLFF.

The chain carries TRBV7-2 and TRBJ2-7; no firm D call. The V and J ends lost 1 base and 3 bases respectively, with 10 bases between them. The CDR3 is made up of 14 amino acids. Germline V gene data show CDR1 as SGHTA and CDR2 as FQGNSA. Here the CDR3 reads CASSLVLDRYEQYF. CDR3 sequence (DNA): TGTGCCAGCAGCTTAGTCCTAGACCGCTACGAGCAGTACTTC.

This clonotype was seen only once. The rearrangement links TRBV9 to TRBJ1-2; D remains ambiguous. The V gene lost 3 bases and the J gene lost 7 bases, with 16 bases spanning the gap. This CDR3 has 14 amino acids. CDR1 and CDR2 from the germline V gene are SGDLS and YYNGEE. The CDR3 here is CASSAAPVPGGYTF. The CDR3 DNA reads TGTGCCAGCAGCGCGGCCCCTGTCCCGGGTGGCTACACCTTC.

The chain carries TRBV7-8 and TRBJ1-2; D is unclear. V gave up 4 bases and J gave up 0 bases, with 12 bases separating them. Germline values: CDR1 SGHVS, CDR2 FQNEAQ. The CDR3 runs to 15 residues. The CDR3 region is CASSYVTEPNYGYTF. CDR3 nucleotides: TGTGCCAGCAGCTATGTTACAGAACCTAACTATGGCTACACCTTC.

The CDR3 DNA reads as TGTGCCAGCAGTTTACCGTGGAGGGGTAGCAATCAGCCCCAGCATTTT. The encoded protein is CASSLPWRGSNQPQHF. The chain couples TRBV12-3 or TRBV12-4 to TRBJ1-5; the D gene is possibly TRBD1 (5 bases). The CDR3 runs 16 residues. Trimming took 2 bases from V and 0 from J, leaving 11 bases between them.

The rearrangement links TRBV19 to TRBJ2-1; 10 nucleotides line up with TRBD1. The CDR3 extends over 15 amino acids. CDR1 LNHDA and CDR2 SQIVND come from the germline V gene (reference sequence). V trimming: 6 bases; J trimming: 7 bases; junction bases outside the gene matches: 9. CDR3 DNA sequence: TGTGCCAGTAGCCTATGGACAGGGGGGACGAATGAGCAGTTCTTC. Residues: CASSLWTGGTNEQFF.

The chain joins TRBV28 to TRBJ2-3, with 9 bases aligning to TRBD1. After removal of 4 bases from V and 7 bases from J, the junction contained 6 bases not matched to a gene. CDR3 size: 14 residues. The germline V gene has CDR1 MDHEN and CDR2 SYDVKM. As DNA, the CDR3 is TGTGCCAGCAGTTCCACAGGGGGCGCGTATACGCAGTATTTT. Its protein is CASSSTGGAYTQYF. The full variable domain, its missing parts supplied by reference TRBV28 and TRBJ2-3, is DVKVTQSSRYLVKRTGEKVFLECVQDMDHENMFWYRQDPGLGLRLIYFSYDVKMKEKGDIPEGYSVSREKKERFSLILESASTNQTSMYLCASSSTGGAYTQYFGPGTRLTVL.

For the CDR3, the DNA is TGTGCCCTGGGAAGTAGGCAGCCCCAGCATTTT. As protein: CALGSRQPQHF. J is TRBJ1-5 and V is TRBV30, with D unresolved. Germline CDR1 GTSNPN, CDR2 SVGIG (reference sequence). Trimming left V 8 bases short and J 7 bases short, with 12 bases between. This CDR3 is 11 amino acids long.

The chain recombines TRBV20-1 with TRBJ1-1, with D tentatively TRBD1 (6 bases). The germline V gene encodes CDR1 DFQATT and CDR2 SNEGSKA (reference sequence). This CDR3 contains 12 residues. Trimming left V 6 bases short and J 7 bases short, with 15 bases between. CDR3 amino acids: CSALGPGDEAFF. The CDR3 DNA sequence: TGCAGTGCCCTAGGTCCAGGGGATGAAGCTTTCTTT.

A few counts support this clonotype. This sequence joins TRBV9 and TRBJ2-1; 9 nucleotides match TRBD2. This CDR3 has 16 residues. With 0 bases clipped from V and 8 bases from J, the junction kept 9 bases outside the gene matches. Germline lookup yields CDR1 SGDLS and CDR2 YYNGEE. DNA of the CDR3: TGTGCCAGCAGCGTAGGGTTCGGCGGGGGGGCCGATGAGCAGTTCTTC. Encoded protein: CASSVGFGGGADEQFF. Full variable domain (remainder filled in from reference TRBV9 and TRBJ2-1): DSGVTQTPKHLITATGQRVTLRCSPRSGDLSVYWYQQSLDQGLQFLIQYYNGEERAKGNILERFSAQQFPDLHSELNLSSLELGDSALYFCASSVGFGGGADEQFFGPGTRLTVL.